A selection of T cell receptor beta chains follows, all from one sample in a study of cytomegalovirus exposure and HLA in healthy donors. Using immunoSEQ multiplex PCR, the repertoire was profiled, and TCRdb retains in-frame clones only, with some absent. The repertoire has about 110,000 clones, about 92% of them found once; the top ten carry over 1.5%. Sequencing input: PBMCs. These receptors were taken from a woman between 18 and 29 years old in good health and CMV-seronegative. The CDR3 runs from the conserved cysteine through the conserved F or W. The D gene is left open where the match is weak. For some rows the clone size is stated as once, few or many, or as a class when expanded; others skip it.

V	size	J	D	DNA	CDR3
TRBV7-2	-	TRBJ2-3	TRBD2	TGTGCCAGCAGCGTTTTAGCGGGGGGCCTCACAGATACGCAGTATTTT	CASSVLAGGLTDTQYF
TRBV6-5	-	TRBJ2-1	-	TGTGCCAGCAGTTTCCTACAGGGTAGTCTAATCAATGAGCAGTTCTTC	CASSFLQGSLINEQFF
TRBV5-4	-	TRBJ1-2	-	TGTGCCAGCAGCTTGGCGGGGGGGGACTTATATGGCTACACCTTC	CASSLAGGDLYGYTF
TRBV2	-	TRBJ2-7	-	TGTGCCAGCAGTGGCAGGGAAGGTTGGGAGCAGTACTTC	CASSGREGWEQYF
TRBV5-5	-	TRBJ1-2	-	TGTGCCAGCAGCCCGCGGGGGGTCGAGGGCTACACCTTC	CASSPRGVEGYTF
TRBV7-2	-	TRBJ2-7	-	TGTGCCAGCAGCCCAAGACCGGGGTTCTACGAGCAGTACTTC	CASSPRPGFYEQYF
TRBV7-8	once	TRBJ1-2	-	TGTGCCAGCAGCAAAATACAGGAGTCCGGCTACACCTTC	CASSKIQESGYTF
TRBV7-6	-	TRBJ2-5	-	TGTGCCAGCAGTCCCGGGGGGACCCAGTACTTC	CASSPGGTQYF
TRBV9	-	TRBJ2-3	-	TGTGCCAGCAGCGTAAGAATTGGTAGCTCGGGGATGGATACGCAGTATTTT	CASSVRIGSSGMDTQYF
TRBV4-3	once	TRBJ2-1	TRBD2	TGCGCCAGCAGCCAAGATGTCACGCCGGCTAGCGGGGGGAGTGGGCAGTTCTTC	CASSQDVTPASGGSGQFF
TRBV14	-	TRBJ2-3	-	TGTGCCAGCAGCCAAGGACGGGCAGATACGCAGTATTTT	CASSQGRADTQYF
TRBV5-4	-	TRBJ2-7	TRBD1	TGTGCCAGCAGCTTGGAGACAGGGGCTACCTACGAGCAGTACTTC	CASSLETGATYEQYF
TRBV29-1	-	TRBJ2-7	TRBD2	TGCAGCTACCGGGCTAGCGGGAGCTACGAGCAGTACTTC	CSYRASGSYEQYF
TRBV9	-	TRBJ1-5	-	TGTGCCAGCAGCGTAGATGGGAGTCAGCCCCAGCATTTT	CASSVDGSQPQHF
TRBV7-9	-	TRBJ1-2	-	TGTGCCAGCAGCTTGGGTGGGCAGGGCTACACCTTC	CASSLGGQGYTF
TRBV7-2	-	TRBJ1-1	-	TGTGCCAGCAGCCGTCAGGGGAACACTGAAGCTTTCTTT	CASSRQGNTEAFF
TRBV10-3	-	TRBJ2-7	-	TGTGCCATCAGTGATTTCGTGACAGCGACCTACGAGCAGTACTTC	CAISDFVTATYEQYF
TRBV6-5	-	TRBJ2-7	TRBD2	TGTGCCAGCAGTATGCTAGCGGGAGTGGGCGAGCAGTACTTC	CASSMLAGVGEQYF
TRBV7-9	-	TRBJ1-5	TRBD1	TGTGCCAGCAGCCCGTGGACAGGGGGTCAGCCCCAGCATTTT	CASSPWTGGQPQHF
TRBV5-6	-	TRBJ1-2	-	TGTGCCAGCAGCTTACGCAGTCCGGGCTACACCTTC	CASSLRSPGYTF
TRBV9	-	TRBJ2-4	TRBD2	TGTGCCAGCAGCGCCGGACTAGCGAGAGACATTCAGTACTTC	CASSAGLARDIQYF
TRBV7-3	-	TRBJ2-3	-	TGTGCCAGCAGCTTCTTAACTCGCGGCACAGATACGCAGTATTTT	CASSFLTRGTDTQYF
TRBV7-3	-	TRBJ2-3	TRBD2	TGTGCCAGCAGCTCCTTGGGGACTAGCGGGGGTAGCACAGATACGCAGTATTTT	CASSSLGTSGGSTDTQYF
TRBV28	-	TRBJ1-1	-	TGTGCCAGCAGTTGGTTAGCAAGGAACACTGAAGCTTTCTTT	CASSWLARNTEAFF
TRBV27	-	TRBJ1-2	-	TGTGCCAGCAGTTTTGCTGGGGGCGCGGACTATGGCTACACCTTC	CASSFAGGADYGYTF
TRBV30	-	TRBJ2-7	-	TGTGCCTGGAGTGTGGGTACCGGGGTCGGCTACGAGCAGTACTTC	CAWSVGTGVGYEQYF
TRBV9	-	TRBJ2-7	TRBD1	TGTGCCAGCAGCGTGGGGGACAGAGAAAGCTACGAGCAGTACTTC	CASSVGDRESYEQYF
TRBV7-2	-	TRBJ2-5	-	TGTGCCAGCAGCTCTTACCAAGAGACCCAGTACTTC	CASSSYQETQYF
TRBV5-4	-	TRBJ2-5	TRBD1	TGTGCCAGCAGCTCCGGGACAGGGGGAGGGAACCAGTACTTC	CASSSGTGGGNQYF
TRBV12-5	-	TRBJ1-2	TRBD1	TGTGCTAGTGGTTTGGTTACAGGGGGATCCAACTATGGCTACACCTTC	CASGLVTGGSNYGYTF
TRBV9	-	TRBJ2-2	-	TGTGCCAGCAGCCCAGCGGACGGGGAGCTGTTTTTT	CASSPADGELFF
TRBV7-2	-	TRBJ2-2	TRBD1	TGTGCCAGCTACAGGGGGCGATGGGACGCCGGGGAGCTGTTTTTT	CASYRGRWDAGELFF
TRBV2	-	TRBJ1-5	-	TGTGCCAGCAGGCTATATAGCAATCAGCCCCAGCATTTT	CASRLYSNQPQHF
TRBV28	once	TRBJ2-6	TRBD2	TGTGCCGCAAAGCGGGGGGGGCGATCCCTCTCTGGGGCCAACGTCCTGACTTTC	CAAKRGGRSLSGANVLTF
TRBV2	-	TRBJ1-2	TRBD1	TGTGCCAGCAGTGAAAAAAGGGGGCAATATGGCTACACCTTC	CASSEKRGQYGYTF
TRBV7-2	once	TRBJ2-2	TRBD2	TGTGCCAGCACCCAACAGCGGGGAGACACCGGGGAGCTGTTTTTT	CASTQQRGDTGELFF
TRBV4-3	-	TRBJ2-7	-	TGCGCCAGCAGCCAAGATCAGGGTACCTACGAGCAGTACTTC	CASSQDQGTYEQYF
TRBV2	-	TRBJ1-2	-	TGTGCCAGCAGTGCGGCCAGCACTACTATTGCGGGTTACACCTTC	CASSAASTTIAGYTF
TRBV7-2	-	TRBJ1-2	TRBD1	TGTGCCAGCACCCAAAACATTCCGGGACAGGATAACTATGGCTACACCTTC	CASTQNIPGQDNYGYTF
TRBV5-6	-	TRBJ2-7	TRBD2	TGTGCCAGCAGCTCTCCGGGACTAGTCCCCCCCTACGAGCAGTACTTC	CASSSPGLVPPYEQYF
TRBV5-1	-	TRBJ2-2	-	TGCGCCAGCAGCAATAACCTACAGGGATTTGAGCTGTTTTTT	CASSNNLQGFELFF